The rows below give T cell receptor beta chains drawn from one sample of a study of cytotoxic CD8 clonotypes in ibrutinib-treated CLL. This table comes from immunoSEQ multiplex PCR, and its TCRdb copy is limited to in-frame clones, with some not included. The sample contains around 200,000 clones, about 75% of which appear only once. The sample consisted of PBMCs, taken after 12 months of ibrutinib treatment. Receptor source: a human donor with chronic lymphocytic leukemia. Each CDR3 is given with its conserved first and last residue. D genes are given only for firm matches. Some rows have no size entry. The others give once, few or many, or a class for an expanded clone.

clone size,V gene,J gene,CDR3 length,D gene,CDR3 DNA,CDR3 protein
-,TRBV5-1,TRBJ2-2,16,TRBD1,TGCGCCAGCAGCCCCGCACAGGGGATGAACACCGGGGAGCTGTTTTTT,CASSPAQGMNTGELFF
few,TRBV27,TRBJ1-6,16,TRBD1,TGTGCCAGCAGTTTCTACGGACAGGGTTATAATTCACCCCTCCACTTT,CASSFYGQGYNSPLHF
once,TRBV11-3,TRBJ2-7,13,TRBD2,TGTGCCAGCAGCTTAGCTAGCGGGATCGAGCAGTACTTC,CASSLASGIEQYF
-,TRBV15,TRBJ2-4,15,TRBD1,TGTGCCACCAGCCCAACAGGGGTGGCCAAAAACATTCAGTACTTC,CATSPTGVAKNIQYF
-,TRBV21-1,TRBJ1-1,15,-,TGTGCCAGCAGCGGGGGCAGGGGGAGAAACACTGAAGCTTTCTTT,CASSGGRGRNTEAFF
-,TRBV5-1,TRBJ1-3,16,TRBD1,TGCGCCAGCAGCTTGAGACAGGGGAGCTCTGGAAACACCATATATTTT,CASSLRQGSSGNTIYF
once,TRBV6-5,TRBJ1-1,13,-,TGTGCCAGCAGTTACTACGGGGGCACTGAAGCTTTCTTT,CASSYYGGTEAFF
-,TRBV2,TRBJ1-4,16,-,TGTGCCAGCAGTGAACGGCAGGGGATAACTAATGAAAAACTGTTTTTT,CASSERQGITNEKLFF
-,TRBV5-6,TRBJ2-7,14,-,TGTGCCAGCAGCCGGTCCAGGACGTCGGTCGGGCAGTACTTC,CASSRSRTSVGQYF
-,TRBV7-2,TRBJ2-7,12,-,TGTGCCAGCAGTCTAAGCTCCTACGAGCAGTACTTC,CASSLSSYEQYF
few,TRBV18,TRBJ1-2,13,TRBD1,TGTGCCAGCTCACCGGACAGGGGGCAAGGCTACACCTTC,CASSPDRGQGYTF
-,TRBV30,TRBJ1-2,13,-,TGTGCCTGGAGCCCCCGGGGGAACTATGGCTACACCTTC,CAWSPRGNYGYTF
-,TRBV27,TRBJ1-6,16,TRBD1,TGTGCCAGCAGTTTCCTAGGGGGCCAGAGTAATTCACCCCTCCACTTT,CASSFLGGQSNSPLHF
-,TRBV29-1,TRBJ2-7,14,TRBD1,TGCAGCGTCAGAAAGAGACAGGGTGAGGCCGAGCAGTACTTC,CSVRKRQGEAEQYF
once,TRBV18,TRBJ2-4,14,TRBD1,TGTGCCAGCTCACCACCGACAGGGCAGGGCATTCAGTACTTC,CASSPPTGQGIQYF
-,TRBV6-1,TRBJ1-3,19,-,TGTGCCAGCAGTGAAGCCAAGGTTCCGGGACTCAACTCTGGAAACACCATATATTTT,CASSEAKVPGLNSGNTIYF
-,TRBV28,TRBJ2-2,16,-,TGTGCCAGCAGTATACCATCCGGACTGATCACCGGGGAGCTGTTTTTT,CASSIPSGLITGELFF
-,TRBV7-8,TRBJ1-4,16,-,TGTGCCAGCACTCCCCGGGACCCCGGGACTAATGAAAAACTGTTTTTT,CASTPRDPGTNEKLFF
-,TRBV7-3,TRBJ1-2,18,-,TGTGCCAGCAGCTCGTCGAGGGGGGCGCGGCGTTCTAACTATGGCTACACCTTC,CASSSSRGARRSNYGYTF
-,TRBV6-6,TRBJ2-7,14,-,TGTGCCACACGACCATTTCCTAGCAGCTACGAGCAGTACTTC,CATRPFPSSYEQYF
once,TRBV29-1,TRBJ2-2,13,TRBD2,TGCAGCGTACGGGAGGTCGCGAGGGGGGAGCTGTTTTTT,CSVREVARGELFF
once,TRBV6-5,TRBJ1-2,14,-,TGTGCCAGCAGTTACACACCCCTAGGGGATGGCTACACCTTC,CASSYTPLGDGYTF
-,TRBV29-1,TRBJ2-4,16,-,TGCAGCGTATCTCCCACAGTCACTAGTACCAAAAACATTCAGTACTTC,CSVSPTVTSTKNIQYF
-,TRBV6-5,TRBJ1-1,13,-,TGTGCCAGCAGTCGACAGTCTGGAACTGAAGCTTTCTTT,CASSRQSGTEAFF
-,TRBV14,TRBJ2-6,20,TRBD1,TGTGCCAGCAGCCAAGATTTGTGGTCGGGACAGCGCTCTGGGGCCAACGTCCTGACTTTC,CASSQDLWSGQRSGANVLTF
-,TRBV27,TRBJ1-3,15,-,TGTGCCAGCAGTTTCGCCCCGAGCTCTGGAAACACCATATATTTT,CASSFAPSSGNTIYF
few,TRBV6-1,TRBJ1-6,14,-,TGTGCCAGCAGTGAGGTACCGATTAATTCACCCCTCCACTTT,CASSEVPINSPLHF
-,TRBV25-1,TRBJ1-5,14,-,TGTGCCAGCAGTGATGTAGGATTGGGCCAGCCCCAGCATTTT,CASSDVGLGQPQHF
-,TRBV30,TRBJ1-5,16,-,TGTGCCTGGAGTGTACCCGGGGCAGTTAGCAATCAGCCCCAGCATTTT,CAWSVPGAVSNQPQHF
-,TRBV25-1,TRBJ2-5,16,TRBD2,TGTGCCAGCAGTGAATTAGAGGGAGGGGATCAAGAGACCCAGTACTTC,CASSELEGGDQETQYF
-,TRBV20-1,TRBJ2-7,11,-,TGCAGTGCTAGCACCGGGTACGAGCAGTACTTC,CSASTGYEQYF
-,TRBV5-1,TRBJ2-3,14,-,TGCGCCAGCAGCTTGGGGACCTCCACAGATACGCAGTATTTT,CASSLGTSTDTQYF
-,TRBV27,TRBJ2-1,15,TRBD2,TGTGCCAGCAGTCGGCTAGCGGGGATCTACAATGAGCAGTTCTTC,CASSRLAGIYNEQFF
-,TRBV9,TRBJ1-2,12,-,TGTGCCAGCAGCGCCCACCCCTATGGCTACACCTTC,CASSAHPYGYTF
-,TRBV7-6,TRBJ2-5,14,-,TGTGCCAGCAGCGTGAGCGGCCTCAGGGAGACCCAGTACTTC,CASSVSGLRETQYF
-,TRBV4-3,TRBJ1-2,14,-,TGCGCCAGCAGTCAAGACAGGATACACTATGGCTACACCTTC,CASSQDRIHYGYTF
-,TRBV7-2,TRBJ1-2,15,-,TGTGCCAGCAGCTTAGCCTTTTGGATTGGGGATGGCTACACCTTC,CASSLAFWIGDGYTF
-,TRBV11-3,TRBJ2-7,16,TRBD2,TGTGCCAGCAGCTTAGGACGGACTAGAGGGTCCTACGAGCAGTACTTC,CASSLGRTRGSYEQYF
once,TRBV9,TRBJ2-3,15,-,TGTGCCAGCAGCGTACAAGGGGGGCTCACAGATACGCAGTATTTT,CASSVQGGLTDTQYF
-,TRBV6-6,TRBJ2-7,14,-,TGTGCCAGCAGTTACGAGGGGAGCTCCTACGAGCAGTACTTC,CASSYEGSSYEQYF
-,TRBV6-5,TRBJ2-7,15,-,TGTGCCAGCAGTTACGGACAGGCAGCGGGCTACGAGCAGTACTTC,CASSYGQAAGYEQYF
many,TRBV20-1,TRBJ1-4,11,-,TGCAGTGCTAGAGGGTCCGGAGGACTGTTTTTT,CSARGSGGLFF
once,TRBV28,TRBJ1-4,14,-,TGTGCCAGCAGACCGACGGAGGTTAATGAAAAACTGTTTTTT,CASRPTEVNEKLFF
-,TRBV19,TRBJ1-2,13,TRBD1,TGTGCCAGTACATTACAGGGGTACTATGGCTACACCTTC,CASTLQGYYGYTF
-,TRBV2,TRBJ2-3,15,TRBD1,TGTGCCAGCAGTCCCGGACAGGGAGGAGCAGATACGCAGTATTTT,CASSPGQGGADTQYF
-,TRBV30,TRBJ1-5,13,-,TGTGCCTGGAGTGCAGGGCCCAATCAGCCCCAGCATTTT,CAWSAGPNQPQHF
-,TRBV5-6,TRBJ2-7,14,-,TGTGCCAGCAGCTTGTCCTATTCAAAAGATGGGCAGTACTTC,CASSLSYSKDGQYF
once,TRBV5-1,TRBJ2-3,15,TRBD1,TGCGCCAGCAGCTTGTCAGGGGGCCGTACAGATACGCAGTATTTT,CASSLSGGRTDTQYF
-,TRBV4-2,TRBJ1-5,14,-,TGTGCCAGCAGCCAAGTCTCATGGGGTCAGCCCCAGCATTTT,CASSQVSWGQPQHF
-,TRBV11-1,TRBJ1-2,16,-,TGTGCCAGCAGTCCCCGAGGAGGGGCGTTCGTCTATGGCTACACCTTC,CASSPRGGAFVYGYTF
-,TRBV11-3,TRBJ2-1,16,TRBD2,TGTGCCAGCAGCTTAGGGACTAGCGGGAGTATCAGTGAGCAGTTCTTC,CASSLGTSGSISEQFF
few,TRBV5-4,TRBJ2-7,13,-,TGTGCCAGCAGCGTAAGCTCAGGGTACGAGCAGTACTTC,CASSVSSGYEQYF
few,TRBV28,TRBJ1-1,14,TRBD1,TGTGCCAGCACCCCGGGAGGGGGCCACACTGAAGCTTTCTTT,CASTPGGGHTEAFF
few,TRBV15,TRBJ1-4,14,TRBD1,TGTGCCACCAGCATCGACAGGGTGAGGGAAAAACTGTTTTTT,CATSIDRVREKLFF